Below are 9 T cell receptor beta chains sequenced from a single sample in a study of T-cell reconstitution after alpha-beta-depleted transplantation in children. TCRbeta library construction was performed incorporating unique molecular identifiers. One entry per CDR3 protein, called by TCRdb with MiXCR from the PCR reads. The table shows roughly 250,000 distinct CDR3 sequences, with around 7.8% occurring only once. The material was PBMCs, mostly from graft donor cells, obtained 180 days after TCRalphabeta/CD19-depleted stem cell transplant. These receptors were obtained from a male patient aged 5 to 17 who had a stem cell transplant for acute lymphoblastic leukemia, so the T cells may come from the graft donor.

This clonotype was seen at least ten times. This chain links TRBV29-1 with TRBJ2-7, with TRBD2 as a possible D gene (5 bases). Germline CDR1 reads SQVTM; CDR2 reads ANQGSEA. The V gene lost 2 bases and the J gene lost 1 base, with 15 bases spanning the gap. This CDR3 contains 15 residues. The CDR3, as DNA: TGCAGCGTTGAATTCCGAGCAACGGGGTCCTACGAGCAGTACTTC. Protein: CSVEFRATGSYEQYF.

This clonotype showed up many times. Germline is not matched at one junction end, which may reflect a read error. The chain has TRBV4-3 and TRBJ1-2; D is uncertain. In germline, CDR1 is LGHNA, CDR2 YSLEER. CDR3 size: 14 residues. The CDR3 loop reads CASSQIGISNYGYF. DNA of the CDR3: TGCGCCAGCAGCCAGATAGGGATCTCTAACTATGGCTACTTC.

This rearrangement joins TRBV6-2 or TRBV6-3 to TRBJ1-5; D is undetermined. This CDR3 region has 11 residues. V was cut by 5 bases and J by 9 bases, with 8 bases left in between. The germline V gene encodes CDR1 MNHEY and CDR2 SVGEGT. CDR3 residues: CASSINGPQHF. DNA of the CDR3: TGTGCCAGCAGTATCAATGGGCCCCAGCATTTT.

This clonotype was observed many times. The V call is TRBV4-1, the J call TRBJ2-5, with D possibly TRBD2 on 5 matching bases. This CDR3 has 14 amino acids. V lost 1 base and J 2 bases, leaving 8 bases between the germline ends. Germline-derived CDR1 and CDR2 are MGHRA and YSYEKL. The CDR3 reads CASSQVGLQETQYF. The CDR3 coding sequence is TGCGCCAGCAGCCAAGTAGGACTTCAAGAGACCCAGTACTTC.

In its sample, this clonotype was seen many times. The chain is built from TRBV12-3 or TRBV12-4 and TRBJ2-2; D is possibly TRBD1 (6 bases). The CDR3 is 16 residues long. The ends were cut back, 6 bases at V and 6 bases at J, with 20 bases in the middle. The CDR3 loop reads CASSPKGHHPAGELFF. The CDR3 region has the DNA TGTGCCAGCAGCCCTAAGGGACACCACCCCGCCGGGGAGCTGTTTTTT.

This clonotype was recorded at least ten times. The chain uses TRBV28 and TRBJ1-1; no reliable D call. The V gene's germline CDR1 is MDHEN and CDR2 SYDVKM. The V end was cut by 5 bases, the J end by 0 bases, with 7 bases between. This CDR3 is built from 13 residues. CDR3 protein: CASSTTVNTEAFF. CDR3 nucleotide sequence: TGTGCCAGCAGTACTACAGTGAACACTGAAGCTTTCTTT.

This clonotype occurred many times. In DNA, the CDR3 is TGCAGCGTTGAGGGTCAGGTGGGGGAGACCCAGTACTTC. This codes for CSVEGQVGETQYF. The V and J genes are TRBV29-1 and TRBJ2-5, with D unresolved. V gave up 3 bases and J gave up 5 bases, with 13 bases separating them. The CDR3 is 13 residues long. The germline V gene has CDR1 SQVTM and CDR2 ANQGSEA. Supplemented by reference TRBV29-1 and TRBJ2-5, the full variable domain reads SAVISQKPSRDICQRGTSLTIQCQVDSQVTMMFWYRQQPGQSLTLIATANQGSEATYESGFVIDKFPISRPNLTFSTLTVSNMSPEDSSIYLCSVEGQVGETQYFGPGTRLLVL.

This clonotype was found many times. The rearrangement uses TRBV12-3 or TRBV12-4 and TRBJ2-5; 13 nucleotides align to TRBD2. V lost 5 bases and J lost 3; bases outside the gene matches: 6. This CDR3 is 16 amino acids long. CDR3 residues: CASSHTSGGAEETQYF. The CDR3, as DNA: TGTGCCAGCAGTCATACTAGCGGGGGGGCCGAAGAGACCCAGTACTTC.

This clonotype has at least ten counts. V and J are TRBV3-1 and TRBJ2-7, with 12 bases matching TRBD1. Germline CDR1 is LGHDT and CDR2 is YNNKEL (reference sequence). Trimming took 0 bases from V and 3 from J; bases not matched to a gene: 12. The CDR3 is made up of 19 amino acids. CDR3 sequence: CASSQDRRSGQGASYEQYF. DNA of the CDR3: TGTGCCAGCAGCCAAGATCGTAGGTCGGGACAGGGGGCTAGCTACGAGCAGTACTTC.